This T cell receptor (beta chain) was documented in a study of neoadjuvant nivolumab and ipilimumab in lung cancer. Study conclusions and caveats: Pathologic regression was not significantly tied to TCR clonality.

CDR3 length: 13 amino acids. The germline CDR1 and CDR2 sequences are SGHRS and YFSETQ. The germline V and J ends were trimmed by 4 bases and 4 bases, with 11 bases remaining between them. Assay used: immunoSEQ multiplex PCR; TCRdb lists only in-frame clones, some missing. The repertoire holds approximately 26,000 clones, around 80% seen once, with 5.5% to 7.5% in the top ten. A single count supports this clone. Its matching antigen is unknown. Source: peripheral blood, taken before neoadjuvant nivolumab, alone or with ipilimumab. The genes are TRBV5-1 and TRBJ2-5, with D perhaps matching TRBD1 (6 bases). This TCR came from an adult with non-small cell lung cancer. The CDR3 sequence: CASSVDSGETQYF. CDR3 sequence (DNA): TGCGCCAGCAGCGTGGACAGTGGAGAGACCCAGTACTTC.